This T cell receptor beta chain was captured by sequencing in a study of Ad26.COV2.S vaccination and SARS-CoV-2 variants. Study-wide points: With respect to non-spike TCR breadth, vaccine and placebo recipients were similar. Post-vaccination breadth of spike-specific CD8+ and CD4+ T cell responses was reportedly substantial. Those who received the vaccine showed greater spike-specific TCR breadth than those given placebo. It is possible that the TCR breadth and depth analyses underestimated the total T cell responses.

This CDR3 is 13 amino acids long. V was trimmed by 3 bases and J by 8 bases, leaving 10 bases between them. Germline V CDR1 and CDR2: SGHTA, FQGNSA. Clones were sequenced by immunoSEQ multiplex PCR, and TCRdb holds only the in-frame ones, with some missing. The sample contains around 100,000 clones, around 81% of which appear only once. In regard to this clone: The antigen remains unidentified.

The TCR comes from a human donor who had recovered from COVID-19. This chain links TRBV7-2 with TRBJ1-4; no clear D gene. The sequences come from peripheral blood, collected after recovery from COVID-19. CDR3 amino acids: CASSLGPWEKLFF. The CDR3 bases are TGTGCCAGCAGCTTGGGTCCTTGGGAAAAACTGTTTTTT.